These 5 T cell receptor beta chains originate from one sample sequenced in a study of regulatory T cells in long-lasting Graves disease. Time point specified: newly diagnosed GD, antithyroid drugs for less than 3 months. The TCR library used RNA extracted from PBMCs. TCR beta libraries were built with iRepertoire HTBI primers and Arm-PCR of CDR3 regions. TCRdb independently ran MiXCR on the multiplex PCR reads; one entry per CDR3 protein. This sample carries 350,000 to 550,000 distinct CDR3 sequences, 14% of them seen once, and the ten largest clones take about a sixth. These data also formed part of another study, on T cells in Graves' hyperthyroidism and ophthalmopathy.

This sample comprised peripheral blood mononuclear cells (PBMCs), obtained at new diagnosis, from a patient treated with antithyroid drugs. The receptors come from a woman between 50 and 59 years old with Graves disease.

Ten or more counts support this clonotype. The rearrangement links TRBV5-4 to TRBJ2-3, with TRBD2 identical over 14 bases. CDR1 is SGHNT and CDR2 is YYREEE in the germline V gene (reference sequence). The CDR3 totals 18 residues. Trimming at V came to 4 bases and at J to 1 base, leaving 8 bases not matched to a gene. DNA for the CDR3: TGTGCCAGCAGCCGCGGGACTAGCGGGAGCTTAGGCACAGATACGCAGTATTTT. Its translation: CASSRGTSGSLGTDTQYF.

J is TRBJ2-3 and V is TRBV12-5; D is perhaps TRBD2 (6 bases). The closer fit of TRBJ2-5 to the DNA end suggests the J call may be wrong. The CDR3 is made up of 13 amino acids. CDR1 and CDR2 (germline): LGHNT, FRNRAP. The CDR3 protein is CASEQEGRETQYF. In DNA form, the CDR3 reads TGTGCTAGTGAGCAGGAGGGCCGGGAGACCCAGTACTTC.

In this sample, this clonotype turned up many times. This chain uses TRBV18 with TRBJ2-3; 15 bases fit TRBD2. The length of the CDR3 is 17 residues. V dropped 3 bases and J dropped 2; count of bases not matched to a gene: 3. Germline lookup yields CDR1 KGHSH and CDR2 LQKENI. Written as DNA, the CDR3 is TGTGCCAGCTCACCGGGACTAGCGGGAGGAAACACAGATACGCAGTATTTT. This codes for CASSPGLAGGNTDTQYF.

This clonotype was counted ten times or more. The chain couples TRBV6-5 to TRBJ2-5; 9 bases match TRBD2. The germline V gene encodes CDR1 MNHEY and CDR2 SVGAGI. CDR3 length: 17 amino acids. J lost 0 bases, V lost 2 bases, and 7 bases had no gene match. The CDR3 is CASSYTGLAMNQETQYF. CDR3 DNA sequence: TGTGCCAGCAGTTACACCGGACTAGCGATGAACCAAGAGACCCAGTACTTC.

The genes are TRBV6-1 and TRBJ2-6; unclear D gene. The CDR3 length is 13 residues. V lost 5 bases and J 4 bases, leaving 6 bases between the germline ends. From germline, CDR1 is MNHNS and CDR2 SASEGT. CDR3 amino acids: CASSLEGANVLTF. The CDR3 DNA reads TGTGCCAGCAGTCTGGAAGGGGCCAACGTCCTGACTTTC.